These 7 T cell receptor beta chains were all obtained from the same sample, sequenced in a study of control samples from healthy donors and cancer patients. The table came from immunoSEQ multiplex PCR; TCRdb's copy has only in-frame clones and leaves some out. The table records tens of thousands of clones, 70% to 85% of them present only once. The sequencing sample was made of PBMCs. The receptors were sampled from a man between 60 and 75 years old with head and neck cancer.

In nucleotides, the CDR3 is TGCGCCAGCAGCTTCCAGGATGCCAACACTGAAGCTTTCTTT. Its translation is CASSFQDANTEAFF. This chain connects TRBV5-1 to TRBJ1-1, with D unclear. The ends were cut back, 2 bases at V and 2 bases at J, with 10 bases in the middle. The CDR3 is 14 residues long. Per the germline V gene, CDR1 is SGHRS and CDR2 is YFSETQ.

J is TRBJ1-4 and V is TRBV7-8, with a possible D match to TRBD1 (6 bases). Trimming left V 2 bases short and J 6 bases short, with 13 bases between. Germline V gene data show CDR1 as SGHVS and CDR2 as FQNEAQ. The CDR3 spans 15 residues. The CDR3 region is CASSLSAGVDEKLFF. The CDR3 DNA reads as TGTGCCAGCAGCTTATCGGCAGGGGTGGATGAAAAACTGTTTTTT.

The chain combines TRBV6-6 with TRBJ1-1, with TRBD1 matching over 8 bases. Germline V CDR1 and CDR2: MNHNY, SVGAGI (reference sequence). J gave up 7 bases and V 6 bases, and 7 bases lay outside the gene matches. The CDR3 spans 13 residues. CDR3 amino acids: CASRFTGGGEAFF. Here the CDR3 DNA reads TGTGCCAGCAGGTTTACAGGGGGAGGTGAAGCTTTCTTT.

This clone was observed once. This sequence joins TRBV19 and TRBJ1-3; TRBD1 is a possible D gene (5 bases). The CDR3 length is 15 residues. The germline V and J ends were trimmed by 4 bases and 0 bases, with 10 bases remaining between them. Looked up from germline, CDR1 is LNHDA and CDR2 is SQIVND (reference sequence). The CDR3 protein is CASSTGQHSGNTIYF. The DNA of the CDR3 is TGTGCCAGTAGTACCGGACAACACTCTGGAAACACCATATATTTT.

The CDR3 sequence: CASSAAGFGREFF. The CDR3 coding sequence is TGTGCCAGCAGCGCGGCCGGTTTCGGGAGGGAGTTCTTC. This sequence joins TRBV9 and TRBJ2-1; the match to TRBD2 covers 8 bases. The junction had 10 bases not matched to a gene; V was cut back by 3 bases and J by 14 bases. This CDR3 region has 13 residues. Germline CDR1 is SGDLS and CDR2 is YYNGEE.

The chain employs TRBV6-1 and TRBJ2-2; 14 bases agree with TRBD2. The CDR3 length is 17 residues. Germline V gives CDR1 MNHNS, CDR2 SASEGT. Losses at the gene ends were 4 bases for V and 4 bases for J; bases not matched to a gene: 5. As DNA, the CDR3 is TGTGCCAGCAGTGGCAGAGGACTAGCGGGAGGCACCGGGGAGCTGTTTTTT. Encoded protein: CASSGRGLAGGTGELFF.

The rearrangement links TRBV4-2 to TRBJ2-1; 8 bases fit TRBD1. Germline values: CDR1 LGHNA, CDR2 YNFKEQ. This CDR3 has 16 amino acids. After removal of 2 bases from V and 4 bases from J, the junction contained 7 bases not matched to a gene. DNA of the CDR3: TGTGCCAGCAGCCAATCTTGGACAGGGTGGTACAATGAGCAGTTCTTC. This codes for CASSQSWTGWYNEQFF.